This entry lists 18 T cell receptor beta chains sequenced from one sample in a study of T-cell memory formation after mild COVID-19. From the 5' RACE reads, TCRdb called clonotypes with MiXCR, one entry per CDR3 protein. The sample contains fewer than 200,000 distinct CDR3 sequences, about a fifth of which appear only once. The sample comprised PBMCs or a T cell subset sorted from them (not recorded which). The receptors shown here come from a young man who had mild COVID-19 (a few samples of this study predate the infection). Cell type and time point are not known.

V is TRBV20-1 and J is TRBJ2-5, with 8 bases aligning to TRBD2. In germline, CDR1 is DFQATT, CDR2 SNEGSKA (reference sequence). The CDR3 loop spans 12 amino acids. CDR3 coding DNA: TGCAGCCCCAGGCGGGGGGTAGAGACCCAGTACTTC. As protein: CSPRRGVETQYF.

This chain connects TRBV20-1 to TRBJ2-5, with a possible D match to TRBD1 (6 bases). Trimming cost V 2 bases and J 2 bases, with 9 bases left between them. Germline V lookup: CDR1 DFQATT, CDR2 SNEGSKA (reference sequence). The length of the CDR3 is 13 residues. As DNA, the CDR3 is TGCAGTGCTAGATTCAGGGGTCAAGAGACCCAGTACTTC. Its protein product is CSARFRGQETQYF.

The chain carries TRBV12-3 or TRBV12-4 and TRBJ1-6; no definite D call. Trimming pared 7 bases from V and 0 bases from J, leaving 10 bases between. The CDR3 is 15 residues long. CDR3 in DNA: TGTGCCAGCAAGTACCGGGGCTCCTATAATTCACCCCTCCACTTT. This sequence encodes CASKYRGSYNSPLHF.

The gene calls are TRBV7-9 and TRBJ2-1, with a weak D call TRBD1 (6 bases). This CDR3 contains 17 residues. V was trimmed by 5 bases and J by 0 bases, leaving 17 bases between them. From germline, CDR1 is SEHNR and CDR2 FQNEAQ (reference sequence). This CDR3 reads CASSPNQGFSSYNEQFF. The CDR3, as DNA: TGTGCCAGCAGCCCAAACCAGGGGTTCAGCTCCTACAATGAGCAGTTCTTC.

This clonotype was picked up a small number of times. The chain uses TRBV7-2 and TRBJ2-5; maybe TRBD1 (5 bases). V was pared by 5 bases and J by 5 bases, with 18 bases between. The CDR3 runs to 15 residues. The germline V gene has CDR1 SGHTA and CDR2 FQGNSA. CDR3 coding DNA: TGTGCCAGCAGCCAGCAGGGCTGGGCGTTGGAGACCCAGTACTTC. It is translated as CASSQQGWALETQYF.

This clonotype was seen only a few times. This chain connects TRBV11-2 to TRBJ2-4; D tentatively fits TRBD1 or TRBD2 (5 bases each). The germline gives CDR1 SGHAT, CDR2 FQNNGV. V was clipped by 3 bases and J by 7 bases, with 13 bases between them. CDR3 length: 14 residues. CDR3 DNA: TGTGCCAGCAGCTTTTCTAGGGGAGAGAACATTCAGTACTTC. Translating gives CASSFSRGENIQYF.

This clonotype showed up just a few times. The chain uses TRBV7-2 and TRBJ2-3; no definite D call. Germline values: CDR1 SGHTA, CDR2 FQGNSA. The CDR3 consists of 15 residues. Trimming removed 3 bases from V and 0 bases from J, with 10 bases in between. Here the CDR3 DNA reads TGTGCCAGCAGCTTTGCTTATAGGAGCACAGATACGCAGTATTTT. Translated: CASSFAYRSTDTQYF.

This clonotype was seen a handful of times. The CDR3 reads CASRMASYTEAFF. The CDR3 DNA reads as TGTGCCAGCAGAATGGCCAGCTACACTGAAGCTTTCTTT. The chain recombines TRBV6-5 with TRBJ1-1, with D unresolved. Germline lookup yields CDR1 MNHEY and CDR2 SVGAGI. V was pared by 6 bases and J by 3 bases, with 11 bases between. This CDR3 is 13 amino acids long.

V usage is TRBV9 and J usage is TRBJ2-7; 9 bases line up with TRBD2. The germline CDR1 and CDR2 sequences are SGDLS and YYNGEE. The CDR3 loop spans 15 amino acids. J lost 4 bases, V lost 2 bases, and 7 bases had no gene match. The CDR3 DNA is TGTGCCAGCAGCGTTGAAGCGGGGGGCTGGTACGAGCAGTACTTC. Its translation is CASSVEAGGWYEQYF.

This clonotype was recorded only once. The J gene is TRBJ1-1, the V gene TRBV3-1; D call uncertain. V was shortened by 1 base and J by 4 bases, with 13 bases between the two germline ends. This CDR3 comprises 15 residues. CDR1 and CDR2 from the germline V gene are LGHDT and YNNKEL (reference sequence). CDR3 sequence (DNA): TGTGCCAGCAGCCAAGCAGACATTCGAGGCACTGAAGCTTTCTTT. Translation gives CASSQADIRGTEAFF.

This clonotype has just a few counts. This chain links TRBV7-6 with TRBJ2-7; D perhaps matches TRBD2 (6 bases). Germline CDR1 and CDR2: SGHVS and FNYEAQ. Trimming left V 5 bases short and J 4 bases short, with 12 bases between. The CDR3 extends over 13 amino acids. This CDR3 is CASSPTAGYEQYF. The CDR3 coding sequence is TGTGCCAGCAGCCCCACTGCGGGGTACGAGCAGTACTTC.

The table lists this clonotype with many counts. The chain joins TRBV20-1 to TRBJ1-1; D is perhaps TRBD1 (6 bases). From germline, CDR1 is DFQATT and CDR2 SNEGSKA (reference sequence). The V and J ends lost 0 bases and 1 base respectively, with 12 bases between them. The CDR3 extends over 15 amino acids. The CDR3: CSARDAGAGNTEAFF. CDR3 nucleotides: TGCAGTGCTAGAGATGCGGGGGCTGGGAACACTGAAGCTTTCTTT.

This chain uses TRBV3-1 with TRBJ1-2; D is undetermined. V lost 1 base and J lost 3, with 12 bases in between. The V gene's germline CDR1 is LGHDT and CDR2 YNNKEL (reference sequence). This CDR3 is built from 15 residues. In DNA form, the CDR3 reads TGTGCCAGCAGCCAAGTGTTCGGGGTTTACTATGGCTACACCTTC. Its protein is CASSQVFGVYYGYTF.

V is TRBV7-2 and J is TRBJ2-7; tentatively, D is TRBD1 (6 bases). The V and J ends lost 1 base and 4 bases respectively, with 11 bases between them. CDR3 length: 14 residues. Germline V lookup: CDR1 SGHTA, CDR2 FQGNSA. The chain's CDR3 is CASSLGTGWYEQYV. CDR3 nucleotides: TGTGCCAGCAGCTTAGGTACAGGGTGGTACGAGCAGTACGTC.

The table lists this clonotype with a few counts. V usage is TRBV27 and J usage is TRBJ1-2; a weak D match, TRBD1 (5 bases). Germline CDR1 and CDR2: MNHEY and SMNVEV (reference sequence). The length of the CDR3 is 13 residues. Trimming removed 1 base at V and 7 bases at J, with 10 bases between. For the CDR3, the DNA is TGTGCCAGCAGTTTATGGCAGGGCAGTGGCTACACCTTC. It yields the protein CASSLWQGSGYTF.

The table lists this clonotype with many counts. CDR3 in DNA: TGTGCCAGCACCCGCTCAAGCGGGGGGGCCGTTGAGCAGTTCTTC. Translation gives CASTRSSGGAVEQFF. The chain recombines TRBV3-1 with TRBJ2-1; TRBD2 matches at 10 bases. J gave up 9 bases and V 7 bases, and 12 bases lay outside the gene matches. Germline lookup yields CDR1 LGHDT and CDR2 YNNKEL (reference sequence). The CDR3 loop spans 15 amino acids.

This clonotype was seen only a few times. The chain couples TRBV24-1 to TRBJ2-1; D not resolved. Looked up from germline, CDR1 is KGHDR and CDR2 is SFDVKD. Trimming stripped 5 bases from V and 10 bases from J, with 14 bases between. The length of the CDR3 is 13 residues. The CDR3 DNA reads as TGTGCCACCAGTGGGACGGACCTGGGGGAGCAGTTCTTC. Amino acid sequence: CATSGTDLGEQFF.

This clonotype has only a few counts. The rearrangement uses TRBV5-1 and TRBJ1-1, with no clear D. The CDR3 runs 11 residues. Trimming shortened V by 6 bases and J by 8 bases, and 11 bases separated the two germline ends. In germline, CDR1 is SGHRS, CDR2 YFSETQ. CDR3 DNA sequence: TGCGCCAGCACCCTAGACTCAGAAGCTTTCTTT. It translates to CASTLDSEAFF.